This TCR beta chain was captured in a study of spatial heterogeneity in lung cancer. General observations from the study: Counts that tracked tumor mutation counts were those of expanded intratumoral alpha and beta TCRs.

As for time point: sample taken at primary tumor resection. In each case, whole RNA from tumor, nontumor lung or frozen PBMC was sequenced unsorted. As to this clonotype: The antigen remains undetermined.

Germline assignment: CDR1 SNHLY and CDR2 FYNNEI. J gave up 7 bases and V 4 bases, and 11 bases lay outside the gene matches. The CDR3 contains 16 residues. Each molecule of TCR cDNA was tagged with one unique molecular identifier. MiXCR was run by TCRdb on the 5' RACE reads, yielding one entry per CDR3 protein. Of 10,000 or so distinct CDR3 sequences in the sample, 10% to 15% were seen once. The sample here was lung tumor tissue, taken at surgery. The TCR comes from a male donor with early-stage non-small cell lung cancer. This sequence joins TRBV2 and TRBJ2-1, with 9 bases identical to TRBD1. CDR3 protein: CASSGISRDRDNEQFF. The CDR3 bases are TGTGCCAGCAGTGGGATTTCAAGGGACAGGGATAATGAGCAGTTCTTC.